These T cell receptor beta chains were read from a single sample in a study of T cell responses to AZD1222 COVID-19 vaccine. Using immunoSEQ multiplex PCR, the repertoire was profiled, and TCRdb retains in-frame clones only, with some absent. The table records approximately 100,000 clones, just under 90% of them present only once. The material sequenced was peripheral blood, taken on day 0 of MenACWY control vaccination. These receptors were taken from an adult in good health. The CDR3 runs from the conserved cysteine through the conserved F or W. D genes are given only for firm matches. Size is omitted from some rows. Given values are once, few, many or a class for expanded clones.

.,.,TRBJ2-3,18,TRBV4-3,TGCGCCAGCAGCCAACACTTCCTACAGGGACCCAGCACAGATACGCAGTATTTT,CASSQHFLQGPSTDTQYF
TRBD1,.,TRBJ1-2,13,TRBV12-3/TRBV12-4,TGTGCCAGCAGTTTCCAGGGGGGAAGTGGCTACACCTTC,CASSFQGGSGYTF
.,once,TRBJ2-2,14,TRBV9,TGTGCCAGCAGCGTCGGAGTCAGTACCGGGGAGCTGTTTTTT,CASSVGVSTGELFF
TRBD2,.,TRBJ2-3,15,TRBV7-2,TGTGCCAGCAGCAAGGTAGCGGGGTTCACAGATACGCAGTATTTT,CASSKVAGFTDTQYF
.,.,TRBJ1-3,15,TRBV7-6,TGTGCCAGCAGCTTAGGGGAGGGTCCCGGAAACACCATATATTTT,CASSLGEGPGNTIYF
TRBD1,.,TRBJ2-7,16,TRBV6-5,TGTGCCAGCAGTTACCAAACGACAGGGGACCCTTACGAGCAGTACTTC,CASSYQTTGDPYEQYF
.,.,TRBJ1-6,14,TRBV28,TGTGCCAGCAGTTTGGAGAATTATAATTCACCCCTCCACTTT,CASSLENYNSPLHF
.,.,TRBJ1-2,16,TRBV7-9,TGTGCCAGCAGCTTAAGTAGCGCTCGGCTAGGCTATGGCTACACCTTC,CASSLSSARLGYGYTF
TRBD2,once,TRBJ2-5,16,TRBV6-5,TGTGCCAGCAGTTACTCCGCGGGGGGGCCCTATGAGACCCAGTACTTC,CASSYSAGGPYETQYF
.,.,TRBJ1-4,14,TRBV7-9,TGTGCCAGCAGCTCGGGTTGGGCTAATGAAAAACTGTTTTTT,CASSSGWANEKLFF
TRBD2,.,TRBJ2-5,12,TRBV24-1,TGTGCCACCGCGGGGGGACGGGAGACCCAGTACTTC,CATAGGRETQYF
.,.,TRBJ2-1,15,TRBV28,TGTGCCAGCAGACTTAGTGAACTTTCCTACAATGAGCAGTTCTTC,CASRLSELSYNEQFF
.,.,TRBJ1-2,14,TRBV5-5,TGTGCCAGCAGCCCCGCGGGGGAGGACTATGGCTACACCTTC,CASSPAGEDYGYTF
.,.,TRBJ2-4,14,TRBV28,TGTGCCAGCAGCCCTGGGGGGTCCAAAAACATTCAGTACTTC,CASSPGGSKNIQYF
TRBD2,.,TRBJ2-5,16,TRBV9,TGTGCCAGCAGCGTAGGAACAGCGGGGGGAAAAGAGACCCAGTACTTC,CASSVGTAGGKETQYF
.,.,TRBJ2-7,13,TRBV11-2,TGTGCCAGCAGCGCGGATTATAAAGGCGAGCAGTACTTC,CASSADYKGEQYF
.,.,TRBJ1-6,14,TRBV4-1,TGCGCCAGCAGCCATGAGACAGCTAATTCACCCCTCCACTTT,CASSHETANSPLHF
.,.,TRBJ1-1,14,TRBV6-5,TGTGCCAGCAGTTCATACAGGGAGGGGACTGAAGCTTTCTTT,CASSSYREGTEAFF
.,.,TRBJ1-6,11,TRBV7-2,TGTGCCAGCAGCCTTAATTCACCCCTCCACTTT,CASSLNSPLHF
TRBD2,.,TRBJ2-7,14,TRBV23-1,TGCGCCAGCACCCAAAGGGGAGGGGCCTACGAGCAGTACTTC,CASTQRGGAYEQYF
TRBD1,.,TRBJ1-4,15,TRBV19,TGTGCCAGTAGTGTCCGGGACAGTCCTAATGAAAAACTGTTTTTT,CASSVRDSPNEKLFF
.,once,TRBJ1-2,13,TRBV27,TGTGCCAGCAGTTCGGACAGAAACTATGGCTACACCTTC,CASSSDRNYGYTF
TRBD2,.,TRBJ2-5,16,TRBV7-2,TGTGCCAGCAGCTTAGGGGGACTAGCGGGGCGGGAGACCCAGTACTTC,CASSLGGLAGRETQYF
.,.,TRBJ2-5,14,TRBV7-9,TGTGCCAGCAGCTTAGCCGGAGGGTGGGAGACCCAGTACTTC,CASSLAGGWETQYF
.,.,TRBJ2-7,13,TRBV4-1,TGCGCCAGCAGCCAAACCCAACACTACGAGCAGTACTTC,CASSQTQHYEQYF
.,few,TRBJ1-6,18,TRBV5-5,TGTGCCAGCAGCATCACCGGGGGGGGGTCCCCCATAGTGTCACCCCTCCACTTT,CASSITGGGSPIVSPLHF
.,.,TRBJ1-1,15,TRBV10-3,TGTGCCATCCCCGTAGGTGGAGGGGTGGGAACTGAAGCTTTCTTT,CAIPVGGGVGTEAFF
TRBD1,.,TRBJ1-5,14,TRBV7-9,TGTGCCAGCAGCTTAGGACAGGGGCATCAGCCCCAGCATTTT,CASSLGQGHQPQHF
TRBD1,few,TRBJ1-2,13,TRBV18,TGTGCCAGCTCACCAGACAGGGGGTATGGCTACACCTTC,CASSPDRGYGYTF
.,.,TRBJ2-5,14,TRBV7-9,TGTGCCAGCAGCTTAGACCAGGGAAGAGAGACCCAGTACTTC,CASSLDQGRETQYF
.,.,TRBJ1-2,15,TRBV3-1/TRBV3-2,TGTGCCAGCAGCCAGGCCTGGGGGGGTAGCTATGGCTACACCTTC,CASSQAWGGSYGYTF
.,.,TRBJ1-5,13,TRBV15,TGTGCCACCAGCAGAGGAGTGAATCAGCCCCAGCATTTT,CATSRGVNQPQHF
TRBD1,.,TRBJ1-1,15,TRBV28,TGTGCCAGCAGCTTACTGACAGGGGGAGGCACTGAAGCTTTCTTT,CASSLLTGGGTEAFF
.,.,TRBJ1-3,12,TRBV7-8,TGTGCCAGCAGCTTAACTAGGGCCACCATATATTTT,CASSLTRATIYF
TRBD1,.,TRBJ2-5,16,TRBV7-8,TGTGCCAGCAGCCCAGGACAGGGCAGGTACCAAGAGACCCAGTACTTC,CASSPGQGRYQETQYF
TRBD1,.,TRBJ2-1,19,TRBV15,TGTGCCACCAGCAGAGGACGGTACGGCAGGGGGCTCTCCTACAATGAGCAGTTCTTC,CATSRGRYGRGLSYNEQFF
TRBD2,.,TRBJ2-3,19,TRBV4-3,TGCGCCAGCAGCCAAACGAATTCGCCTTCGGGGGGTGGGACAGATACGCAGTATTTT,CASSQTNSPSGGGTDTQYF